A selection of T cell receptor beta chains follows, all from one sample in a study of Ad26.COV2.S vaccination and SARS-CoV-2 variants. TCRdb keeps only in-frame clones here, not all; method: immunoSEQ multiplex PCR. The sample lists about 400,000 clones, 89% occurring once. This specimen consisted of peripheral blood, obtained in a trial of Ad26.COV2.S vaccine versus placebo. These receptor sequences come from a person between 18 and 59 years old who received the Ad26.COV2.S COVID-19 vaccine or a placebo. Each CDR3 is given with its conserved first and last residue. The order of the fields is clone size, D gene, J gene, V gene, CDR3 protein, CDR3 DNA. The D gene is left open where the match is weak. The size of a clone is reported for some rows only, either as once, few or many, or as a class for expanded clones.

-,TRBD2,TRBJ2-5,TRBV5-5,CASSIRRGGTQYF,TGTGCCAGCAGCATCCGTCGGGGGGGAACCCAGTACTTC
-,-,TRBJ2-1,TRBV7-3,CASSPGAGVNEQFF,TGTGCCAGCAGCCCGGGGGCGGGAGTCAATGAGCAGTTCTTC
-,-,TRBJ2-7,TRBV30,CAWSADTYEQYF,TGTGCCTGGAGTGCAGACACCTACGAGCAGTACTTC
-,-,TRBJ2-1,TRBV5-1,CASSLDPGVRRGQFF,TGCGCCAGCAGCTTGGACCCGGGGGTCCGGCGGGGGCAGTTCTTC
-,-,TRBJ2-1,TRBV9,CASSTLGGSVNEQFF,TGTGCCAGCAGCACCCTCGGAGGGAGCGTGAATGAGCAGTTCTTC
few,-,TRBJ2-6,TRBV24-1,CATSDPPGSSSGANVLTF,TGTGCCACCAGTGATCCTCCGGGGTCAAGCTCTGGGGCCAACGTCCTGACTTTC
-,-,TRBJ1-1,TRBV4-1,CASSQVSGYEAFF,TGCGCCAGCAGCCAAGTCTCCGGGTACGAAGCTTTCTTT
once,-,TRBJ2-1,TRBV7-8,CASSFQTKQFF,TGTGCCAGCAGCTTTCAAACGAAGCAGTTCTTC
-,-,TRBJ1-1,TRBV19,CASSIQGPTEAFF,TGTGCCAGTAGTATACAGGGCCCCACTGAAGCTTTCTTT
-,-,TRBJ1-4,TRBV28,CATFRSRVEGEKLFF,TGTGCCACCTTCAGGAGTAGGGTCGAGGGTGAAAAACTGTTTTTT
-,TRBD2,TRBJ2-1,TRBV7-2,CASSFSGRRNEQFF,TGTGCCAGCAGTTTTAGCGGGAGGCGGAATGAGCAGTTCTTC
once,TRBD2,TRBJ2-1,TRBV15,CATSRGREKGYNEQFF,TGTGCCACCAGCAGAGGGCGGGAGAAAGGTTACAATGAGCAGTTCTTC
-,-,TRBJ2-7,TRBV19,CASSLGTPPYEQYF,TGTGCCAGTTCTTTGGGGACACCCCCCTACGAGCAGTACTTC
-,-,TRBJ2-1,TRBV4-1,CASSPEGLGWDSSSYNEQFF,TGCGCCAGCAGCCCCGAGGGTCTGGGCTGGGACTCTAGCTCCTACAATGAGCAGTTCTTC
-,-,TRBJ2-7,TRBV5-5,CASSLVGDRSYEQYF,TGTGCCAGCAGCTTGGTAGGGGACCGTTCCTACGAGCAGTACTTC
-,TRBD1,TRBJ1-2,TRBV27,CASSLSTGGLNYGYTF,TGTGCCAGCAGTTTATCCACAGGGGGTTTAAACTATGGCTACACCTTC
-,-,TRBJ2-1,TRBV5-6,CASSLDGGLFYNEQFF,TGTGCCAGCAGCTTGGATGGGGGGTTATTCTACAATGAGCAGTTCTTC
-,TRBD1,TRBJ2-7,TRBV9,CASSVAGTGVSEQYF,TGTGCCAGCAGCGTAGCTGGGACAGGGGTCAGCGAGCAGTACTTC
-,TRBD2,TRBJ2-1,TRBV6-6,CASSPGLAGVEEQFF,TGTGCCAGCAGCCCCGGACTAGCGGGAGTAGAAGAGCAGTTCTTC
-,-,TRBJ2-7,TRBV6-5,CASSYSPRTSNEQYF,TGTGCCAGCAGTTACTCGCCGCGAACTAGCAACGAGCAGTACTTC
-,TRBD1,TRBJ1-4,TRBV28,CASSASGTGDATNEKLFF,TGTGCCAGCAGTGCCTCCGGGACAGGGGACGCAACTAATGAAAAACTGTTTTTT
-,-,TRBJ1-3,TRBV7-9,CASSLGGSGNTIYF,TGTGCCAGCAGCTTAGGGGGTTCTGGAAACACCATATATTTT
-,TRBD2,TRBJ2-7,TRBV5-1,CASSPLPGTSVSYEQYF,TGCGCCAGCAGCCCCCTCCCGGGGACTAGCGTCTCCTACGAGCAGTACTTC
-,TRBD1,TRBJ2-7,TRBV27,CASARTGGFYEQYF,TGTGCCAGCGCCAGGACAGGGGGTTTCTACGAGCAGTACTTC
-,TRBD1,TRBJ2-1,TRBV5-6,CASSPTTGDGEQFF,TGTGCCAGCAGCCCAACGACAGGGGATGGCGAGCAGTTCTTC
-,TRBD1,TRBJ2-7,TRBV18,CASSLRDRVREQYF,TGTGCCAGCTCACTTCGGGACAGGGTCCGCGAGCAGTACTTC
-,-,TRBJ1-1,TRBV9,CASSVDGVNTEAFF,TGTGCCAGCAGCGTAGACGGGGTGAACACTGAAGCTTTCTTT
-,-,TRBJ1-6,TRBV5-1,CASSLVGAGSPLHF,TGCGCCAGCAGCTTGGTCGGGGCGGGTTCACCCCTCCACTTT
-,TRBD2,TRBJ2-7,TRBV7-8,CASSPRTSETYEQYF,TGTGCCAGCAGCCCTAGGACTAGCGAGACCTACGAGCAGTACTTC
-,TRBD2,TRBJ2-7,TRBV20-1,CSVGLDHEQYF,TGCAGTGTGGGACTAGACCACGAGCAGTACTTC
-,TRBD2,TRBJ2-7,TRBV3-1/TRBV3-2,CASSYGLAVTYEQYF,TGTGCCAGCAGCTATGGACTAGCGGTCACCTACGAGCAGTACTTC
-,TRBD2,TRBJ2-5,TRBV7-8,CASSPGVASGSRETQYF,TGTGCCAGCAGCCCCGGCGTGGCTAGCGGGAGCAGGGAGACCCAGTACTTC
-,TRBD2,TRBJ2-7,TRBV7-8,CASSITPTSGRAGDEQYF,TGTGCCAGCAGCATCACACCTACTAGCGGGAGGGCCGGGGACGAGCAGTACTTC
-,-,TRBJ2-7,TRBV29-1,CSVDKRYEQYF,TGCAGCGTTGATAAGCGTTACGAGCAGTACTTC
-,-,TRBJ2-6,TRBV4-2,CASSQDGLHSGANVLTF,TGTGCCAGCAGCCAAGACGGACTGCACTCTGGGGCCAACGTCCTGACTTTC
-,-,TRBJ2-5,TRBV5-1,CASSPGTDQETQYF,TGCGCCAGCAGCCCCGGGACGGACCAAGAGACCCAGTACTTC
-,-,TRBJ2-7,TRBV13,CASSFAGQYLSYEQYF,TGTGCCAGCAGCTTTGCTGGGCAGTACCTGTCCTACGAGCAGTACTTC
-,-,TRBJ1-2,TRBV19,CASSNDYGYTF,TGTGCCAGTAGTAACGACTATGGCTACACCTTC
-,-,TRBJ1-2,TRBV4-3,CASSRTRGNYGYTF,TGCGCCAGCAGCCGCACCCGGGGAAACTATGGCTACACCTTC
-,-,TRBJ1-4,TRBV2,CASSKGVDEKLFF,TGTGCCAGCAGCAAGGGTGTGGATGAAAAACTGTTTTTT
-,TRBD2,TRBJ2-7,TRBV27,CASSAGGLAKPRSYEQYF,TGTGCCAGCAGTGCGGGGGGGCTAGCGAAACCCAGGTCCTACGAGCAGTACTTC
-,TRBD1,TRBJ1-4,TRBV4-1,CASSQDGGWGQVVF,TGCGCCAGCAGCCAAGACGGAGGGTGGGGACAGGTTGTTTTT
-,TRBD1,TRBJ1-2,TRBV5-1,CASSTGTAKGYGYTF,TGCGCCAGCAGCACCGGGACAGCGAAGGGCTATGGCTACACCTTC
few,TRBD1,TRBJ1-1,TRBV7-6,CASSKGQENTEAFF,TGTGCCAGCAGCAAGGGACAGGAGAACACTGAAGCTTTCTTT
-,TRBD1,TRBJ1-3,TRBV4-1,CASSPGGNTIYF,TGCGCCAGCAGCCCAGGGGGGAACACCATATATTTT
-,-,TRBJ2-7,TRBV19,CASSIARGSLNEQYF,TGTGCCAGTAGTATAGCCAGGGGCTCCCTAAACGAGCAGTACTTC
-,-,TRBJ1-6,TRBV28,CASSAPGGLGSPLHF,TGTGCCAGCAGTGCACCGGGAGGTTTGGGATCACCCCTCCACTTT
-,-,TRBJ2-7,TRBV27,CASGTLGGFYEQYF,TGTGCCAGCGGGACTCTGGGGGGTTTCTACGAGCAGTACTTC
-,-,TRBJ2-7,TRBV7-9,CASSLGVGGMAYEQYF,TGTGCCAGCAGCTTAGGTGTAGGAGGAATGGCATACGAGCAGTACTTC
-,TRBD1,TRBJ1-5,TRBV7-8,CASSLGQGSGNQPQHF,TGTGCCAGCAGCTTAGGACAGGGGTCGGGCAATCAGCCCCAGCATTTT
-,-,TRBJ1-5,TRBV7-2,CASSFSPNQPQHF,TGTGCCAGCAGCTTTAGCCCGAACCAGCCCCAGCATTTT
-,-,TRBJ2-5,TRBV4-1,CASSQEETQYF,TGCGCCAGCAGCCAGGAAGAGACCCAGTACTTC
-,TRBD2,TRBJ2-1,TRBV7-9,CASSSRLAGGFLNEQFF,TGTGCCAGCAGCTCCAGACTAGCGGGAGGTTTTCTCAATGAGCAGTTCTTC
-,-,TRBJ2-5,TRBV5-6,CASSLGRKETQYF,TGTGCCAGCAGCTTGGGACGGAAAGAGACCCAGTACTTC
-,TRBD2,TRBJ2-1,TRBV24-1,CATSDGTSGRYNEQFF,TGTGCCACCAGTGATGGGACTAGCGGTCGCTACAATGAGCAGTTCTTC
-,TRBD1,TRBJ1-1,TRBV28,CASNDRVEAFF,TGTGCCAGCAACGACAGGGTTGAAGCTTTCTTT
-,-,TRBJ2-5,TRBV28,CASSLYPQKETQYF,TGTGCCAGCAGTTTATACCCACAGAAAGAGACCCAGTACTTC